This T cell receptor (beta chain) was sequenced during a study of T cells in Graves' hyperthyroidism and ophthalmopathy. The germline V gene has CDR1 MNHNS and CDR2 SASEGT. Between the trimmed V and J ends, which lost 3 bases and 7 bases, there was a span of 19 bases. This CDR3 region has 16 residues. It was RNA transcripts that yielded the amplified TCR beta CDR3 regions. A first-round RT-PCR of the TCR CDR3 used the HTBI primer set. TCRdb passed the multiplex PCR reads through MiXCR, listing each CDR3 protein once. The sample has 300,000 to 450,000 distinct CDR3 sequences; approximately 14% are singletons.

The material sequenced was blood. The receptor was derived from a young woman with Graves' hyperthyroidism that later progressed to Graves' ophthalmopathy. V usage is TRBV6-1 and J usage is TRBJ2-1; D tentatively fits TRBD1 or TRBD2 (5 bases each). DNA for the CDR3: TGTGCCAGCAGTGACACCGGGACGGAACTACTAAATGAGCAGTTCTTC. Protein sequence: CASSDTGTELLNEQFF.